This entry describes one T cell receptor (beta chain). This clonotype showed up many times. Which antigen it targets is not known. Base qualities were left out, and no much larger clone turns up one base away. The data stem from a study of T-cell reconstitution after alpha-beta-depleted transplantation in children (dated by TCRdb to about 2016). Background on the whole study: Using TCR repertoire profiling, the study followed T-cell immune reconstitution in a quantitative way in children after TCRalphabeta/CD19-depleted allogeneic hematopoietic cell transplantation.

The library came from PCR. TCRdb names Illumina HiSeq 2500 as the instrument used. To normalize quantification of the TCRbeta repertoire, the TCR libraries were built with molecular barcoding that relied on unique molecular identifiers. TCRdb redid the processing of the public reads, applying fastp at Q25 and MiXCR, and retained in-frame beta chains. Here each entry gathers all rows of one CDR3 protein and keeps the most common genes and DNA. In this sample the table shows roughly 220,000 distinct CDR3 sequences, around 11% of which occur a single time. About 2.6% of the sample comes from the top ten. The CDR3 numbers 15 residues from cysteine through phenylalanine. Of the read, only the CDR3 DNA is kept; its 45 bases are in frame from base 1. V has 6 bases trimmed and J has 0 bases trimmed; junction bases matching no gene number 7. According to the germline V gene (reference sequence), CDR1 reads DFQATT and CDR2 reads SNEGSKA.

This sequence originates from a human donor who donated a stem cell graft to a child with acute lymphoblastic leukemia. The rearranged segments are TRBV20-1 and TRBJ1-1, with 10 middle bases fitting TRBD1. The sample consisted of PBMCs from the stem cell graft donor, taken from the stem cell graft. Here is the DNA: TGCAGTGCACAAGACAGGGGGCGGATGAACACTGAAGCTTTCTTT. It specifies CSAQDRGRMNTEAFF.